This T cell receptor (beta chain) was sequenced for a study of shared clonotypes between healthy human individuals. The germline CDR1 and CDR2 sequences are MNHEY and SMNVEV (reference sequence). This CDR3 contains 15 residues. The J segment lost 3 bases and the V segment lost 7 bases, leaving 7 bases of the junction unmatched. The table lists this clone with a few counts. Every donor, a Caucasian adult, lived in Nashville, Tennessee. Unsorted samples used some 90 million PBMCs for genomic DNA. Genomic DNA (from each subset) was split evenly across several immunoSEQ plates. Produced via immunoSEQ multiplex PCR; TCRdb's table is partial and in-frame only. The table shows about 470,000 clones, with more than 75% occurring only once.

Sequencing used PBMCs. The receptor was isolated from a woman in her forties in good health. Some clones in this sample may be carry-over from other donors' samples. V gene TRBV27 combines with J gene TRBJ2-7; 12 bases align to TRBD1. CDR3 DNA sequence: TGTGCCAGCACACGGGGACAGGGGGCTCTCTACGAGCAGTACTTC. Its protein product is CASTRGQGALYEQYF.